The rows below give T cell receptor beta chains drawn from one sample of a study of blood T cells in healthy people across ages. TCRdb processed the 5' RACE reads anew with MiXCR; each CDR3 protein has one entry. The sample yields 850,000 to 1,100,000 distinct CDR3 sequences, roughly two fifths seen once. The sample taken for sequencing was blood. The receptors were gathered from a man in his late teens or twenties in good health. Each CDR3 is given with its conserved first and last residue. D genes are given only for firm matches. A row's size may be missing; if present it is once, few, many or a size class.

D gene	V gene	clone size	J gene	CDR3 protein	CDR3 DNA
-	TRBV6-1	-	TRBJ1-1	CASSRTGLTEVFF	TGTGCCAGCAGCCGTACAGGACTCACTGAAGTTTTCTTT
TRBD2	TRBV6-2/TRBV6-3	-	TRBJ2-3	CASSSQMTSGGLDTQYF	TGTGCCAGCAGTTCCCAAATGACTAGCGGGGGGTTAGATACGCAGTATTTT
-	TRBV9	few	TRBJ1-1	CASSVQGGDTEAFF	TGTGCCAGCAGCGTGCAAGGGGGGGACACTGAAGCTTTCTTT
TRBD2	TRBV7-2	few	TRBJ2-5	CASSLSSGMHQETQYF	TGTGCCAGCAGCTTGTCTAGCGGGATGCACCAAGAGACCCAGTACTTC
-	TRBV4-1	-	TRBJ2-2	CASSQESGISGELFF	TGCGCCAGCAGCCAAGAATCAGGTATCAGCGGGGAGCTGTTTTTT
-	TRBV7-9	-	TRBJ2-5	CASSLAAGFEQYF	TGTGCCAGCAGCTTAGCCGCGGGATTTGAGCAGTACTTC
-	TRBV5-1	-	TRBJ1-1	CASKLPGQMNTEAFF	TGCGCCAGCAAACTACCCGGACAGATGAACACTGAAGCTTTCTTT
TRBD1	TRBV10-3	-	TRBJ2-2	CAISPPGQGGSGELFF	TGTGCCATCAGTCCTCCGGGACAGGGTGGATCCGGGGAGCTGTTTTTT
TRBD2	TRBV7-2	few	TRBJ2-2	CASSLKAGGAGELFF	TGTGCCAGCAGCTTAAAAGCGGGGGGAGCCGGGGAGCTGTTTTTT
-	TRBV6-4	-	TRBJ2-4	CASSEWEKKDIQYF	TGTGCCAGCAGTGAATGGGAGAAGAAGGACATTCAGTACTTC
-	TRBV4-3	few	TRBJ1-2	CASSQETGSYGYTF	TGCGCCAGCAGCCAAGAGACGGGCTCATATGGCTACACCTTC
-	TRBV6-5	few	TRBJ1-2	CASSYYGGRGGYTF	TGTGCCAGCAGTTACTACGGAGGTCGTGGTGGCTACACCTTC
TRBD1	TRBV20-1	-	TRBJ1-2	CSAAPGQGVGYTF	TGCAGTGCTGCTCCGGGACAGGGTGTTGGCTACACCTTC
-	TRBV27	-	TRBJ2-7	CASSLRPVVGEQYF	TGTGCCAGCAGTTTAAGGCCAGTAGTGGGGGAGCAGTACTTC
-	TRBV7-2	-	TRBJ1-2	CASGFRLDYGYTF	TGTGCCAGCGGTTTCAGATTGGACTATGGCTACACCTTC
-	TRBV5-4	few	TRBJ2-2	CASSLDRQNTGELFF	TGTGCCAGCAGCTTGGACAGGCAGAACACCGGGGAGCTGTTTTTT
TRBD2	TRBV6-6	-	TRBJ2-7	CASSYSIAGEYNEQYF	TGTGCCAGCAGTTACTCGATAGCGGGGGAGTACAATGAGCAGTACTTC
-	TRBV9	few	TRBJ2-2	CASSVGDRNTGELFF	TGTGCCAGCAGCGTAGGCGACCGAAACACCGGGGAGCTGTTTTTT
-	TRBV7-2	few	TRBJ2-7	CASSSSTRNEQYF	TGTGCCAGCAGCTCTAGTACCCGCAATGAGCAGTACTTC
-	TRBV5-6	-	TRBJ1-1	CASSLGPKAEAFF	TGTGCCAGCAGCTTGGGCCCAAAGGCTGAAGCTTTCTTT
TRBD1	TRBV3-1	-	TRBJ2-3	CANSTNRGGTDTQYF	TGTGCCAACAGCACGAACAGGGGCGGGACAGATACGCAGTATTTT
-	TRBV6-5	-	TRBJ1-4	CASSTGSRWEKLFF	TGTGCCAGCAGCACGGGATCCCGATGGGAAAAACTGTTTTTT
-	TRBV6-1	-	TRBJ2-6	CASSVQGRSLSGANVLTF	TGTGCCAGCAGCGTCCAGGGGCGATCACTCTCTGGGGCCAACGTCCTGACTTTC
-	TRBV4-2	-	TRBJ1-2	CASSQEMGAEGYTF	TGTGCCAGCAGCCAAGAAATGGGGGCGGAGGGCTACACCTTC
TRBD1	TRBV19	-	TRBJ1-1	CASRQGMITEAFF	TGTGCCAGTAGACAGGGGATGATCACTGAAGCTTTCTTT
-	TRBV10-3	many	TRBJ1-2	CAISGRANYGYTF	TGTGCCATCAGTGGGAGAGCTAACTATGGCTACACCTTC
-	TRBV3-1	few	TRBJ1-5	CASSQDAAPGDQPQHF	TGTGCCAGCAGCCAAGACGCCGCACCCGGAGATCAGCCCCAGCATTTT
TRBD1	TRBV7-2	-	TRBJ1-2	CASSSRTGGNGCTF	TGTGCCAGCAGCAGCCGGACAGGGGGCAATGGCTGCACCTTC
-	TRBV14	many	TRBJ1-2	CASSPNRHRYTF	TGTGCCAGCAGCCCGAATCGGCACAGATACACCTTC
-	TRBV6-1	few	TRBJ1-1	CASSEAGAFF	TGTGCCAGCAGTGAAGCAGGCGCTTTCTTT